One and the same sample provided the 18 T cell receptor beta chains below, sequenced in a study of blood T cell repertoires in COVID-19. TCRdb's table, derived via immunoSEQ multiplex PCR, lists solely in-frame clones and lacks some. The data show 150,000 to 200,000 clones, about nine tenths seen once. The sample consisted of peripheral blood. The source is a man aged 18-30 years who had recovered from COVID-19.

J is TRBJ1-5 and V is TRBV18; a weak D match, TRBD1 (6 bases). CDR1 and CDR2 from the germline V gene are KGHSH and LQKENI. This CDR3 has 15 residues. V was pared by 3 bases and J by 5 bases, with 14 bases between. The CDR3 nucleotides read TGTGCCAGCTCACCCACGGCACAGGGACATCAGCCCCAGCATTTT. Translated, it gives CASSPTAQGHQPQHF.

This chain joins TRBV28 and TRBJ1-6; 8 bases are shared with TRBD1. V was pared by 8 bases and J by 5 bases, with 11 bases of the junction left unmatched. From germline, CDR1 is MDHEN and CDR2 SYDVKM. The CDR3 has 16 residues. The CDR3 protein is CASVLGGTGHNSPLHF. The CDR3 DNA reads as TGTGCCAGCGTCCTTGGAGGGACAGGCCATAATTCACCCCTCCACTTT.

The DNA for the CDR3 is TGTGCCAGCAGCCTCTGGACAGGGCACGCCGGGGAGCTGTTTTTT. It codes for CASSLWTGHAGELFF. V and J are TRBV5-5 and TRBJ2-2, with 8 nucleotides matching TRBD1. The CDR3 sequence is 15 residues long. The germline V gene encodes CDR1 SGHKS and CDR2 YYEKEE (reference sequence). V lost 4 bases to trimming and J lost 6 bases; unmatched junction nucleotides: 8.

The chain uses TRBV5-1 and TRBJ2-1; 8 nucleotides line up with TRBD2. The CDR3 runs 14 residues. Germline V gene lookup returns CDR1 SGHRS and CDR2 YFSETQ. J was trimmed by 4 bases and V by 3 bases; bases with no gene match: 3. In nucleotides, the CDR3 is TGCGCCAGCAGCTCAGCGGGGGTTTACAATGAGCAGTTCTTC. This codes for CASSSAGVYNEQFF.

The chain recombines TRBV28 with TRBJ1-2; 8 nucleotides align to TRBD1. CDR1 is MDHEN, CDR2 SYDVKM, per germline. The CDR3 has 13 amino acids. The trim removed 6 bases at V and 4 bases at J, leaving 4 bases unmatched. The DNA for the CDR3 is TGTGCCAGCAGCAGGGACAGGCTCTATGGCTACACCTTC. Translating it yields CASSRDRLYGYTF.

This chain links TRBV6-2 or TRBV6-3 with TRBJ2-3; D unresolved. V lost 5 bases, J lost 0 bases, and 3 bases lay in between. There are 12 residues in the CDR3. CDR1 MNHEY and CDR2 SVGEGT come from the germline V gene. The CDR3 DNA reads TGTGCCAGCAGTCAAAGCACAGATACGCAGTATTTT. It is translated as CASSQSTDTQYF.

J is TRBJ1-1 and V is TRBV12-3 or TRBV12-4; D perhaps matches TRBD1 (6 bases). The CDR3 has 13 amino acids. The V end was cut by 2 bases, the J end by 8 bases, with 12 bases between. CDR3 in amino acids: CASSLSGGREAFF. The CDR3 DNA reads as TGTGCCAGCAGTTTATCCGGGGGGCGAGAAGCTTTCTTT.

The rearrangement joins TRBV20-1 to TRBJ1-6; a weak D match, TRBD1 (5 bases). The CDR3 length is 16 residues. Trimming cost V 3 bases and J 0 bases, with 12 bases left between them. CDR1 is DFQATT and CDR2 is SNEGSKA in the germline V gene (reference sequence). In DNA form, the CDR3 reads TGCAGTGCTAGTAGGACACCCAGCTCCTATAATTCACCCCTCCACTTT. Translation: CSASRTPSSYNSPLHF.

This clone has more than one count but fewer than ten. This rearrangement joins TRBV6-5 to TRBJ2-7; TRBD1 agrees at 8 bases. The CDR3 contains 14 residues. The V gene's germline CDR1 is MNHEY and CDR2 SVGAGI. With 10 bases clipped from V and 1 base from J, the junction kept 9 bases outside the gene matches. CDR3 nucleotide sequence: TGTGCCACCTCGGACAGGGATTTTTCCTACGAGCAGTACTTC. Translated: CATSDRDFSYEQYF.

This clone was seen just once. The chain links TRBV23-1 to TRBJ2-1, with a tentative D call TRBD2 (5 bases). TRBV23-1 is an open reading frame, and its role is uncertain. V lost 6 bases and J 14 bases, leaving 17 bases between the germline ends. The CDR3 is 12 amino acids. CDR3 amino acids: CASSPPGQEEFF. Written as DNA, the CDR3 is TGCGCCAGCAGCCCACCCGGCCAGGAGGAGTTCTTC.

The gene calls are TRBV27 and TRBJ2-1, with 16 bases that match TRBD2. The germline V gene has CDR1 MNHEY and CDR2 SMNVEV (reference sequence). V trimming: 5 bases; J trimming: 9 bases; junction bases outside the gene matches: 4. This CDR3 comprises 15 residues. CDR3 DNA sequence: TGTGCCAGCAGTCCGGGACTAGCGGGAGGGTTTGAGCAGTTCTTC. Amino acid sequence: CASSPGLAGGFEQFF.

CDR3 nucleotide sequence: TGCGCCAGCAGCCCTCCAGGGGTTGCGAACACCGGGGAGCTGTTTTTT. It encodes CASSPPGVANTGELFF. The chain carries TRBV5-1 and TRBJ2-2; TRBD1 might be the D (6 bases). CDR3 length equals 16 residues. The V gene lost 4 bases and the J gene lost 0 bases, with 13 bases spanning the gap. In germline, CDR1 is SGHRS, CDR2 YFSETQ.

This chain joins TRBV6-2 or TRBV6-3 and TRBJ1-2; 7 bases agree with TRBD1. Germline V gene sequence: CDR1 MNHEY, CDR2 SVGEGT. This CDR3 has 17 amino acids. V shed 5 bases and J 5 bases; nucleotides not matched to a gene: 17. The CDR3 loop reads CASSPPTGIPGRYGYTF. The DNA for the CDR3 is TGTGCCAGCAGTCCGCCGACAGGGATCCCCGGTCGGTATGGCTACACCTTC.

The CDR3 DNA follows: TGTGCCAGCAGCTCCACAGGGGGCGCGGGAAGAGACGAGCAGTACTTC. This gives the protein CASSSTGGAGRDEQYF. This chain uses TRBV7-2 with TRBJ2-7; 9 positions agree with TRBD1. The J segment lost 5 bases and the V segment lost 4 bases, leaving 12 bases of the junction unmatched. CDR1 SGHTA and CDR2 FQGNSA come from the germline V gene. This CDR3 comprises 16 residues.

This clone occurred a few times. The chain is built from TRBV5-4 and TRBJ2-2, with TRBD2 matching over 15 bases. Losses at the gene ends were 1 base for V and 7 bases for J; bases not matched to a gene: 8. CDR1 is SGHNT, CDR2 YYREEE, per germline (reference sequence). The CDR3 extends over 18 amino acids. CDR3 bases: TGTGCCAGCAGCTTGCAAGGACTAGCGGGAGGGCCAAACGGGGAGCTGTTTTTT. Translation gives CASSLQGLAGGPNGELFF.

The rearrangement joins TRBV7-2 to TRBJ2-1; TRBD2 aligns across 8 bases. The junction had 14 bases not matched to a gene; V was cut back by 3 bases and J by 7 bases. The CDR3 covers 17 residues. CDR1 and CDR2 (germline): SGHTA, FQGNSA. CDR3 DNA sequence: TGTGCCAGCAGCTTTTTTCACCAAGCGGGAGTTGGTAATGAGCAGTTCTTC. It codes for CASSFFHQAGVGNEQFF. Variable domain in full (rest from reference TRBV7-2 and TRBJ2-1): GAGVSQSPSNKVTEKGKDVELRCDPISGHTALYWYRQSLGQGLEFLIYFQGNSAPDKSGLPSDRFSAERTGGSVSTLTIQRTQQEDSAVYLCASSFFHQAGVGNEQFFGPGTRLTVL.

A note on this clone: Other DNA sequences in this specimen translate into the identical CDR3. The chain carries TRBV3-1 (or the pseudogene TRBV3-2) and TRBJ2-7; D remains unclear. The V end lost 1 base, the J end lost 4 bases, and 8 bases lay between the germline ends. The CDR3 contains 13 residues. Germline V lookup: CDR1 LGHDT, CDR2 YNNKEL (reference sequence). The CDR3 DNA reads as TGTGCCAGCAGCCAAGCAGTAAGTTACGAGCAGTACTTC. Its translation is CASSQAVSYEQYF.

V usage is TRBV9 and J usage is TRBJ2-1; TRBD2 is a possible D gene (7 bases). The CDR3 runs to 17 residues. Trimming cost V 3 bases and J 3 bases, with 19 bases left between them. Germline lookup yields CDR1 SGDLS and CDR2 YYNGEE. The CDR3 DNA reads as TGTGCCAGCAGCGAGGGGAGGGGGGGACTGATCTACAATGAGCAGTTCTTC. Its translation is CASSEGRGGLIYNEQFF.